The T cell receptor beta chain under discussion was sequenced for a study of blood T cell repertoires in COVID-19. Recruits, aged roughly 18 to 95 years, lived in 24 US areas. Which cohort a participant joined came from the clinical history participants gave. Exposed enrollees had met someone with a PCR-confirmed or clinician-diagnosed COVID-19 case at some point within the 2 weeks before study entry. Trimming removed 3 bases at V and 4 bases at J, with 10 bases between. CDR1 is SGHRS, CDR2 YFSETQ, per germline. The CDR3 totals 13 residues. The assay was immunoSEQ multiplex PCR, and TCRdb's table has in-frame clones only and misses some. The sample consists of 360,000 or so clones, 85% to 90% of them appearing once.

This sequence was found in a young woman who had been exposed to COVID-19. The V gene is TRBV5-1, the J gene TRBJ1-1; D gene ambiguous. The specimen was PBMCs or T cells enriched from blood (not recorded which). The CDR3 DNA is TGCGCCAGCAGCTATAGAGGGCCCACTGAAGCTTTCTTT. Translated: CASSYRGPTEAFF.